This T cell receptor (beta chain) was retrieved from a study of tumor and adjacent non-tumor tissue in lung cancer. The template was RNA from unsorted bulk tissue. More than 3 cm separated this lung sample from the edge of the tumor. CDR1 is SGHAT, CDR2 FQNNGV, per germline. With 5 bases removed from V and 7 bases from J, the gap between germline ends came to 23 bases. This CDR3 is 17 amino acids long. Within the sample, this clonotype is medium-sized. A modified ARM-PCR protocol with three rounds of nested PCR amplified TCRbeta. MiXCR, run by TCRdb on the multiplex PCR reads, gives a single entry per CDR3 protein. The sample has about 60,000 distinct CDR3 sequences; around two thirds are singletons.

Material: distant non-tumor lung tissue. The chain links TRBV11-2 to TRBJ2-2, with D possibly being TRBD1 or TRBD2 (5 bases each). The sequence was obtained from a man aged 70-80 years with non-small cell lung cancer. The DNA for the CDR3 is TGTGCCAGCAGCCCCGCCAACCGGGACCTCGGGGACGGGGAGCTGTTTTTT. Its translation: CASSPANRDLGDGELFF.